The entry below describes one T cell receptor (beta chain). Germline is not matched at one junction end, which may reflect a read error. This specimen belongs to a study of CD8 T cells in Susac syndrome. RNA amounts of about 0.5 to 1 ug underwent reverse transcription with random hexamers. Using its own MiXCR run on the immunoSEQ multiplex PCR reads, TCRdb lists one record per CDR3 protein. The sample carries around 120,000 distinct CDR3 sequences, roughly 94% recorded once. TCR beta sequencing was performed on blood CD8+ and CD4+ T cells. The multiple sclerosis controls were treatment-naive patients, and their relapsing-remitting disease was stable or active. The CDR3 covers 15 residues. Germline V gene data show CDR1 as SGHTA and CDR2 as FQGNSA.

The gene calls are TRBV7-2 and TRBJ2-3; 7 bases agree with TRBD1. This receptor was identified in a human donor with multiple sclerosis. The sequenced material came from CD4+ T cells from PBMCs. This chain's CDR3 is CASTLEGQGTDTQYF. The CDR3 DNA is TGTGCCAGCACCTTAGAAGGACAGGGCACAGATACGCAGTATTTT.